Here is one T cell receptor beta chain with its context. Its antigen is unidentified. TCRdb reprocessed the PCR reads via MiXCR and lists one record per CDR3 protein. The sample yields about 20,000 distinct CDR3 sequences, roughly 64% seen once. V was shortened by 5 bases and J by 2 bases, with 9 bases between the two germline ends. The CDR3 spans 13 residues. From germline, CDR1 is MNHNS and CDR2 SASEGT. The data originate from a study of vaccination and CD4 T cells after COVID-19. Overall study context: SARS-CoV-2 positivity in convalescent patients was established by nasal swab PCR; nine had mild and one severe disease. There were six male and four female convalescents, and two of them were Hispanic. It was a median roughly 100 days after diagnosis, with a range of 35 to 161, that post-COVID samples were drawn.

Study results and caveats: Vaccine-specific clones numbering 304 of 307 showed spike mono-reactivity in convalescent patients.

The V call is TRBV6-1, the J call TRBJ2-5; D gene uncertain. This sequence was found in a human donor who had recovered from COVID-19. Sequenced here: CD4+ T cells from blood, sampled after SARS-CoV-2 vaccination. CDR3 residues: CASSQGQQETQYF. CDR3 DNA: TGTGCCAGCAGTCAAGGGCAGCAAGAGACCCAGTACTTC.